The rows below give T cell receptor beta chains drawn from one sample of a study of T cell repertoires in cytomegalovirus infection. TCRdb re-derived calls from the reads in MiXCR, one entry per CDR3 protein. The sample yields 300,000 to 400,000 distinct CDR3 sequences, around a sixth seen once. Sequenced: PBMCs. Receptors originate from a human donor in good health (CMV status not recorded). Some clones in this sample may be carry-over from other donors' samples. Each CDR3 is given with its conserved first and last residue. The D gene is left open where the match is weak. Rows give clone size only sometimes, using once, few, many, or a class for an expanded clone.

cdr3_nt cdr3_aa j_call v_call d_call clone_size
TGTGCCAGCAGCACCAAACTGGGACAGGGGTCCTACGAGCAGTACTTC CASSTKLGQGSYEQYF TRBJ2-7 TRBV7-2 TRBD1 NA
TGTGCCAGTAGTATTACTAGCGGACAAACCTACGAGCAGTACTTC CASSITSGQTYEQYF TRBJ2-7 TRBV19 TRBD2 few
TGTGCCAGCAGCTTGGGACTAGCGCGAGAGACCCAGTACTTC CASSLGLARETQYF TRBJ2-5 TRBV7-2 TRBD2 few
TGTGCCAGCAGCCAAGAACGGGGCCGTAAGAACACTGAAGCTTTCTTT CASSQERGRKNTEAFF TRBJ1-1 TRBV3-1 NA NA
TGTGCCAGCAGCTCTAGCGGGGGGGTGAGCACAGATACGCAGTATTTT CASSSSGGVSTDTQYF TRBJ2-3 TRBV11-2 TRBD2 NA
TGCGCCAGCAGCCAACCGGGACTTATCAATTCACCCCTCCACTTT CASSQPGLINSPLHF TRBJ1-6 TRBV4-1 NA few
TGTGCCAGCAGCTTGGATGGGACTAGCGGGAGGGACTACAATGAGCAGTTCTTC CASSLDGTSGRDYNEQFF TRBJ2-1 TRBV5-6 TRBD2 NA
TGTGCCAGCAGCTTAGGAACTAGCGACACAGATACGCAGTATTTT CASSLGTSDTDTQYF TRBJ2-3 TRBV7-9 TRBD2 NA
TGCAGTGCTAGAGCAGGGGGACAGCTATACGAGCAGTACTTC CSARAGGQLYEQYF TRBJ2-7 TRBV20-1 TRBD1 NA
TGCAGTGCTAGAGATCGGTACCAGGGGGCGGGAACTGAAGCTTTCTTT CSARDRYQGAGTEAFF TRBJ1-1 TRBV20-1 TRBD1 few
TGTGCCAGCTCACCCTCTCTTTCAGCGGGAGGCAATGAGCAGTTCTTC CASSPSLSAGGNEQFF TRBJ2-1 TRBV18 TRBD2 NA
TGTGCCAGCAGTCGACCCGACCAGGGGGCCGGGGAGCTGTTTTTT CASSRPDQGAGELFF TRBJ2-2 TRBV6-1 TRBD1 few
TGTGCCAGCAGAGCGGGGGGGGGATCAGATACGCAGTATTTT CASRAGGGSDTQYF TRBJ2-3 TRBV11-2 TRBD2 few
TGTGCCAGCAGCTCCTTGACGGTGAACACTGAAGCTTTCTTT CASSSLTVNTEAFF TRBJ1-1 TRBV7-6 NA NA
TGCGCCAGCAGCCAAGAACAGAGTCGTCAGAGCACCATATATTTT CASSQEQSRQSTIYF TRBJ1-3 TRBV4-1 NA NA
TGCGCCAGCAGCCAAGATCTGCGCGTTTGGACTGAAGCTTTCTTT CASSQDLRVWTEAFF TRBJ1-1 TRBV4-1 NA few
TGTGCCAGCAGCATCACAGGGAACTCTGGAAACACCATATATTTT CASSITGNSGNTIYF TRBJ1-3 TRBV12-3/TRBV12-4 NA NA
TGTGCCACCAGTGCAAGTAGTAGGGCGACGACTATAGTAAATGGCTACACCTTC CATSASSRATTIVNGYTF TRBJ1-2 TRBV24-1 NA NA
TGTGCCAGCAGCCTCCACACAGATACGCAGTATTTT CASSLHTDTQYF TRBJ2-3 TRBV7-2 NA many
TGCAGTGCCCTACCGGGGGGGCAGACCCAGTACTTC CSALPGGQTQYF TRBJ2-5 TRBV20-1 TRBD2 NA
TGTGCCAGCAGAAGGACACGGGGGAGCTCCTACAATGAGCAGTTCTTC CASRRTRGSSYNEQFF TRBJ2-1 TRBV7-8 NA many
TGTGCCAGCAGTCGCCAAAGGGACACTAGCACAGATACGCAGTATTTT CASSRQRDTSTDTQYF TRBJ2-3 TRBV6-5 NA once